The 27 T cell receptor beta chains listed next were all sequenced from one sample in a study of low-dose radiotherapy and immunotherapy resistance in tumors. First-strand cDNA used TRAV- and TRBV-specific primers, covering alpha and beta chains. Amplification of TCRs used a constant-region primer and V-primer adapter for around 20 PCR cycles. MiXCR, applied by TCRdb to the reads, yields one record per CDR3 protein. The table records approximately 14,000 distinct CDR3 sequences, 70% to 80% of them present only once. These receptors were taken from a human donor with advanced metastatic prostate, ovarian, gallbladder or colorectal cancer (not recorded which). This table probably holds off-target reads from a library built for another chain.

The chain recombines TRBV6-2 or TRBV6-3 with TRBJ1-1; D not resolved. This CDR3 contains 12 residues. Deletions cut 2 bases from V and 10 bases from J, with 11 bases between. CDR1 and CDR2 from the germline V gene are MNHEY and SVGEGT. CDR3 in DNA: TGTGCCAGCAGTTACCCTCCGGGCGTAGCTTTCTTT. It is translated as CASSYPPGVAFF.

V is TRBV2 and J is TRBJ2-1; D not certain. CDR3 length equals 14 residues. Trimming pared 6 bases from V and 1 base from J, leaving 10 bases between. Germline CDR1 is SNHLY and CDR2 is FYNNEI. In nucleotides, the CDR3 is TGTGCCAGCAGCGCCCACTTATCCTACAATGAGCAGTTCTTC. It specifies CASSAHLSYNEQFF.

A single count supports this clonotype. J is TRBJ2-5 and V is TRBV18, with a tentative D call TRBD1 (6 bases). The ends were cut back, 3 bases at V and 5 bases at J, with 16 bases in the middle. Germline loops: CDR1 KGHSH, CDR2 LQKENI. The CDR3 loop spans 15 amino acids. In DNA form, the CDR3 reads TGTGCCAGCTCACCGGCCTCCGGGACAACGGAGACCCAGTACTTC. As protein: CASSPASGTTETQYF.

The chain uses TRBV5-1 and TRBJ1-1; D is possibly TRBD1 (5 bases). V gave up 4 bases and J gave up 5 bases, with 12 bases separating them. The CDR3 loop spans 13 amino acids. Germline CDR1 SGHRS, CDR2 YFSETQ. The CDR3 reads CASSEGSGTEAFF. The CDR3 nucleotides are TGCGCCAGCAGCGAGGGGAGCGGGACTGAAGCTTTCTTT.

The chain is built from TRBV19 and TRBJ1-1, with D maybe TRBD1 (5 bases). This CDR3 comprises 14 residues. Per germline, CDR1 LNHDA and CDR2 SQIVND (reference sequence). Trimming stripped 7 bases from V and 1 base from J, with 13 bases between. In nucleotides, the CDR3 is TGTGCCAGTACCCTAAGGAGGGGGAACACTGAAGCTTTCTTT. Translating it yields CASTLRRGNTEAFF.

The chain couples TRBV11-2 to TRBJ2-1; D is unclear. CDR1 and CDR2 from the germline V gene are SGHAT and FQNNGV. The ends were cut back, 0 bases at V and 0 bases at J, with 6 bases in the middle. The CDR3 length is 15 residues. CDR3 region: CASSLDDFSYNEQFF. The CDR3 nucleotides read TGTGCCAGCAGCTTAGATGATTTCTCCTACAATGAGCAGTTCTTC.

CDR3 sequence (DNA): TGCGCCAGCAGCCAAGAAGCTAGGGGGAGCATTCAGTACTTC. This encodes CASSQEARGSIQYF. The chain uses TRBV4-1 and TRBJ2-4, with D maybe TRBD1 (6 bases). CDR1 is MGHRA, CDR2 YSYEKL, per germline. Trimming left V 0 bases short and J 9 bases short, with 12 bases between. The CDR3 has 14 residues.

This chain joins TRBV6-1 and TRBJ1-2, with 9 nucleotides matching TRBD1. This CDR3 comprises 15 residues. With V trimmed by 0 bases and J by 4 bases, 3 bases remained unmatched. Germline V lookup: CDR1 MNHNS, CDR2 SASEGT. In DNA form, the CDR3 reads TGTGCCAGCAGTGAAGCAACAGGGGGCGGCTATGGCTACACCTTC. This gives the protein CASSEATGGGYGYTF.

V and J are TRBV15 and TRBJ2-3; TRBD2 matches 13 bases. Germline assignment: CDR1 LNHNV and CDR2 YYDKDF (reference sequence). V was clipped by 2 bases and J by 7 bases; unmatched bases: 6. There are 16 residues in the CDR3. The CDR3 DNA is TGTGCCACCAGCAGACCACCGGGACTAGCGGGGTATACGCAGTATTTT. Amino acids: CATSRPPGLAGYTQYF.

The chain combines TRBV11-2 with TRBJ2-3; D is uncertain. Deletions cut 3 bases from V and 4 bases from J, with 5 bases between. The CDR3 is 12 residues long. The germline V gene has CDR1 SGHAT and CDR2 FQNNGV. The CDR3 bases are TGTGCCAGCAGCTTTGGCGCAGATACGCAGTATTTT. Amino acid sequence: CASSFGADTQYF. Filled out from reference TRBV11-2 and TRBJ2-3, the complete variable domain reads EAGVAQSPRYKIIEKRQSVAFWCNPISGHATLYWYQQILGQGPKLLIQFQNNGVVDDSQLPKDRFSAERLKGVDSTLKIQPAKLEDSAVYLCASSFGADTQYFGPGTRLTVL.

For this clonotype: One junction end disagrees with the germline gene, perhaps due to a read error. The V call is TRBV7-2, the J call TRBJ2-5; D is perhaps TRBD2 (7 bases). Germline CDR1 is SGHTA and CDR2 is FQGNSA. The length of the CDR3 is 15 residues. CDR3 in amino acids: CASTLGRGIQETQYF. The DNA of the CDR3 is TGTGCCAGCACCTTAGGGAGGGGGATCCAAGAGACCCAGTACTTC.

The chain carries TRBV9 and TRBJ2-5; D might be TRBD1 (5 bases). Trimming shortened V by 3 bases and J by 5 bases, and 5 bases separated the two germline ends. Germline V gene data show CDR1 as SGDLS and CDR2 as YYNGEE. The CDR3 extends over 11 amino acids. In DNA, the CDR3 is TGTGCCAGCAGCGAGGGGGAGACCCAGTACTTC. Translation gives CASSEGETQYF. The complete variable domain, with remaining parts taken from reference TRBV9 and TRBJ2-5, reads DSGVTQTPKHLITATGQRVTLRCSPRSGDLSVYWYQQSLDQGLQFLIQYYNGEERAKGNILERFSAQQFPDLHSELNLSSLELGDSALYFCASSEGETQYFGPGTRLLVL.

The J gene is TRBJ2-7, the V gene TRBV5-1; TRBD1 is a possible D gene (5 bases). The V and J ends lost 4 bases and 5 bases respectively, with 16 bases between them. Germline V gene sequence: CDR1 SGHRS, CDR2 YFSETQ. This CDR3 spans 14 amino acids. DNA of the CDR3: TGCGCCAGCAGCCTACAGGTGACAGCTCACGAGCAGTACTTC. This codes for CASSLQVTAHEQYF.

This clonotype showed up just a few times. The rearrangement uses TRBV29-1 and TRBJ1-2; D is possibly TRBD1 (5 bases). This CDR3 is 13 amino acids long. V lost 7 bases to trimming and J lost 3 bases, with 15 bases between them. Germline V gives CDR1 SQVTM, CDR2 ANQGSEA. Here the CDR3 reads CSAVQGLDYGYTF. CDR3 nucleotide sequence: TGCAGCGCGGTGCAGGGTTTGGACTATGGCTACACCTTC.

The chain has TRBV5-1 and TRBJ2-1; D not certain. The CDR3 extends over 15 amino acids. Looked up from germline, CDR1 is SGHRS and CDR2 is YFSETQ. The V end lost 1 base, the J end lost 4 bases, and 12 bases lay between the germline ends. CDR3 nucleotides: TGCGCCAGCAGCTTGTTGAGAGGAGCGTACAATGAGCAGTTCTTC. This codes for CASSLLRGAYNEQFF.

The CDR3, as DNA: TGTGCCAGCAGTTACCAGGGGAACTACGAGCAGTACTTC. This codes for CASSYQGNYEQYF. V and J are TRBV12-3 or TRBV12-4 and TRBJ2-7; possible D gene TRBD1, 6 bases. The V end was cut by 4 bases, the J end by 3 bases, with 10 bases between. This CDR3 region has 13 residues.

In DNA form, the CDR3 reads TGTGCCAGCAGTTACGACAGGGTCGACACCGGGGAGCTGTTTTTT. It translates to CASSYDRVDTGELFF. The chain has TRBV6-5 and TRBJ2-2; TRBD1 aligns across 7 bases. The CDR3 is made up of 15 amino acids. Germline CDR1 and CDR2: MNHEY and SVGAGI. Trimming cost V 2 bases and J 3 bases; bases outside gene matches: 3.

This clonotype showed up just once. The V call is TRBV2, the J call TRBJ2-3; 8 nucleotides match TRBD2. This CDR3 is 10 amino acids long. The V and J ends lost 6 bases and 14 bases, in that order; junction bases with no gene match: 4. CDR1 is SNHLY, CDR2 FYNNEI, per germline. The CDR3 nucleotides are TGTGCCAGCAGCGCCGGGAGGGCGTATTTT. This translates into CASSAGRAYF.

CDR3 sequence: CASTGWGDNTEAFF. The CDR3 DNA reads as TGTGCCAGTACTGGGTGGGGGGACAACACTGAAGCTTTCTTT. The V gene is TRBV6-1, the J gene TRBJ1-1, with D tentatively TRBD1 (5 bases). CDR3 length equals 14 residues. V dropped 9 bases and J dropped 2 bases, with 16 bases sitting between them. Germline loops: CDR1 MNHNS, CDR2 SASEGT.

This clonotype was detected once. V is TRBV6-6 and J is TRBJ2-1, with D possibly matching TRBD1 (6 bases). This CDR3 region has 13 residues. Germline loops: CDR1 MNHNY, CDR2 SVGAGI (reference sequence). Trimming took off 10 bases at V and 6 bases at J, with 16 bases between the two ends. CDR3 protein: CATEDSPINEQFF. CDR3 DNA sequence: TGTGCCACCGAGGACAGCCCCATCAATGAGCAGTTCTTC.

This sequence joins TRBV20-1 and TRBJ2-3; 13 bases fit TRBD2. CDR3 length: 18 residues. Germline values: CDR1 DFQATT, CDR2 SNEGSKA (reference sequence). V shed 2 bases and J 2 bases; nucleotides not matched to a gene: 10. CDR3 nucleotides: TGCAGTGCTAGAAACTTCTTCACTAGCGGGGGGGCCACAGATACGCAGTATTTT. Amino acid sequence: CSARNFFTSGGATDTQYF.

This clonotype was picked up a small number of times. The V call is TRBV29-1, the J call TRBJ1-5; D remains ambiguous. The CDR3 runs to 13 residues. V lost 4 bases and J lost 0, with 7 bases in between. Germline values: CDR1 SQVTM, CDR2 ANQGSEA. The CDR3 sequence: CSVGWGSNQPQHF. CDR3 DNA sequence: TGCAGCGTTGGCTGGGGTAGCAATCAGCCCCAGCATTTT.

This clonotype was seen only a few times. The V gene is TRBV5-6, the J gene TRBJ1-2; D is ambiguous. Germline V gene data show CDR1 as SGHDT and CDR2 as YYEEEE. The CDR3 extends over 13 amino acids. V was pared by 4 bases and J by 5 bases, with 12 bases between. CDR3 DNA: TGTGCCAGCAGCCCCGGCGTAGCTTATGGCTACACCTTC. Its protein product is CASSPGVAYGYTF.

This CDR3 reads CASSWDASSYEQYF. CDR3 coding DNA: TGTGCCAGCAGCTGGGACGCCAGCTCCTACGAGCAGTACTTC. The chain has TRBV12-3 or TRBV12-4 and TRBJ2-7, with D perhaps given as TRBD1 or TRBD2 (5 bases each). The ends were cut back, 6 bases at V and 0 bases at J, with 12 bases in the middle. The CDR3 runs to 14 residues.

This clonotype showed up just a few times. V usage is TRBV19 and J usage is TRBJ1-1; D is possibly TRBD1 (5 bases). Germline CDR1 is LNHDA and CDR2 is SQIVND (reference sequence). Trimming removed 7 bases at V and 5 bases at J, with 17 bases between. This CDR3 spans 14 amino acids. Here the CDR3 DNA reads TGTGCCAGTACCTCGGGGAGGGGATGGACTGAAGCTTTCTTT. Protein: CASTSGRGWTEAFF.

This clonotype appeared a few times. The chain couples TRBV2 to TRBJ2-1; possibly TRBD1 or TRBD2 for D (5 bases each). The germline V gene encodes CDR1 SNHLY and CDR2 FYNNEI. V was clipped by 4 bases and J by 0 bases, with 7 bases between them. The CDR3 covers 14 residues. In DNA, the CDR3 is TGTGCCAGCAGTGGGGGGAGCTCCTACAATGAGCAGTTCTTC. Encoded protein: CASSGGSSYNEQFF.

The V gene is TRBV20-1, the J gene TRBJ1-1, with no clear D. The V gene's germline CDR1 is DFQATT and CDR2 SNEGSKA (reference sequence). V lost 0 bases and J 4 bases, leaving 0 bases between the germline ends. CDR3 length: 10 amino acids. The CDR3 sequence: CSARDTEAFF. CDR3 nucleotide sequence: TGCAGTGCTAGAGACACTGAAGCTTTCTTT.